The sequence of this T cell receptor beta chain was determined in a study of shared clonotypes between healthy human individuals. To note about this clone: What it binds is not known.

Using immunoSEQ multiplex PCR, the repertoire was profiled, and TCRdb retains in-frame clones only, with some absent. The table lists hundreds of thousands of clones, around 97% of them singletons. Broader study findings: Despite large depth, rarefaction showed incomplete sorted-subset sequencing. When naive CD4 clonotypes were compared across a handful of donors, around 5% were shared.

The sequence derives from a woman aged 25 to 45 in good health. Sequencing was performed on naive CD4+ T cells sorted from blood. Specified subset: CD45RA+ positively selected.

DNA for the CDR3: TGTGCCAGCAGTTACTCGAGCCCCGAATTAGACTACGAGCAGTACTTC. Translation gives CASSYSSPELDYEQYF. The rearrangement uses TRBV6-5 and TRBJ2-7; D remains ambiguous. In germline, CDR1 is MNHEY, CDR2 SVGAGI. This CDR3 is built from 16 residues. V gave up 0 bases and J gave up 3 bases, with 15 bases separating them.